Below are 2 T cell receptor beta chains sequenced from a single sample in a study of blood T cell repertoires in COVID-19. Produced via immunoSEQ multiplex PCR; TCRdb's table is partial and in-frame only. Here the sample spans fewer than 250,000 clones, about 86% being singletons. Sequencing was carried out using peripheral blood. All receptors come from a man in his fifties or sixties with active or convalescent COVID-19.

The V call is TRBV20-1, the J call TRBJ2-7; 7 nucleotides match TRBD1. The CDR3 extends over 11 amino acids. Germline CDR1 is DFQATT and CDR2 is SNEGSKA (reference sequence). V was clipped by 6 bases and J by 5 bases; unmatched bases: 4. This CDR3 reads CSARQGHEQYF. CDR3 in DNA: TGCAGTGCGAGACAGGGCCACGAGCAGTACTTC.

The chain employs TRBV5-5 and TRBJ2-1; 11 positions match TRBD2. Looked up from germline, CDR1 is SGHKS and CDR2 is YYEKEE (reference sequence). CDR3 length equals 15 residues. The V gene end was trimmed by 3 bases and the J gene end by 5 bases; junction bases not matched to a gene: 4. The CDR3, as DNA: TGTGCCAGCAGCTGGGGACTAGCGGCCAACAATGAGCAGTTCTTC. This codes for CASSWGLAANNEQFF.